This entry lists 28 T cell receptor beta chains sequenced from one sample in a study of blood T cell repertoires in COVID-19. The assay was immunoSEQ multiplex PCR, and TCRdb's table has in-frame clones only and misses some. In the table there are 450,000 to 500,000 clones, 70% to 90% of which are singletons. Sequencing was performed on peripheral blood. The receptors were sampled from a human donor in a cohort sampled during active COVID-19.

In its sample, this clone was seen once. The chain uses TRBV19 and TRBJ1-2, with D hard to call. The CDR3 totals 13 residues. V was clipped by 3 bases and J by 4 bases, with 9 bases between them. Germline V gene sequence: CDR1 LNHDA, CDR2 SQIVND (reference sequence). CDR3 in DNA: TGTGCCAGTAGTATGACTGAGTCCTATGGCTACACCTTC. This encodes CASSMTESYGYTF.

The CDR3 nucleotides are TGTGCCAGCAGCCCCCAAGGGGGCGGCAATCAGCCCCAGCATTTT. This gives the protein CASSPQGGGNQPQHF. This chain connects TRBV6-5 to TRBJ1-5, with 7 bases matching TRBD1. The junction had 7 bases not matched to a gene; V was cut back by 6 bases and J by 2 bases. The CDR3 extends over 15 amino acids. From germline, CDR1 is MNHEY and CDR2 SVGAGI.

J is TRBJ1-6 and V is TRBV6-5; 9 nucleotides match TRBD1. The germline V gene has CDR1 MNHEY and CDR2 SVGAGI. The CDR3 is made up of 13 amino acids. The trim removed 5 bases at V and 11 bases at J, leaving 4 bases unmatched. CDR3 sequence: CASSRQGGTPLHF. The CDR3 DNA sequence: TGTGCCAGCAGTCGACAGGGGGGGACACCCCTCCACTTT.

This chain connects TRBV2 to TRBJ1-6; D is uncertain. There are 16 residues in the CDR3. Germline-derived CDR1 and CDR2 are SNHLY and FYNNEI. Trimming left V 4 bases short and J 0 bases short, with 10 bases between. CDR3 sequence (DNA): TGTGCCAGCAGTGGGTCTGGGAGCTCCTATAATTCACCCCTCCACTTT. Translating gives CASSGSGSSYNSPLHF.

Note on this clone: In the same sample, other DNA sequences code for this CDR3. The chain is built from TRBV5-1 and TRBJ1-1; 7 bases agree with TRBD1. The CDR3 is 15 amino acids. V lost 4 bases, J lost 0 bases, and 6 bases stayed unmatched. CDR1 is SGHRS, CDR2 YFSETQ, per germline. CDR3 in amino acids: CASSLTGVMNTEAFF. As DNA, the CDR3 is TGCGCCAGCAGCCTCACAGGGGTCATGAACACTGAAGCTTTCTTT.

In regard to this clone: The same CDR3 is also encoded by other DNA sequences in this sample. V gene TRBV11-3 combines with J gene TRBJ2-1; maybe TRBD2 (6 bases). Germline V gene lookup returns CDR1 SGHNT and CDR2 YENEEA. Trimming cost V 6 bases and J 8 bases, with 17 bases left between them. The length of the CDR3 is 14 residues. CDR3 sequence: CASSLGRGNDEQFF. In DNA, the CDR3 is TGTGCCAGCAGTCTGGGACGGGGGAACGATGAGCAGTTCTTC.

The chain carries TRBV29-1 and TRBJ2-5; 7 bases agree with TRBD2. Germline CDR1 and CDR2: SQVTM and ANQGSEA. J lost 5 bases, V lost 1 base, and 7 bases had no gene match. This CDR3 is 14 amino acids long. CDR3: CSVEGQLATETQYF. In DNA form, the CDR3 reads TGCAGCGTTGAAGGCCAACTAGCGACGGAGACCCAGTACTTC.

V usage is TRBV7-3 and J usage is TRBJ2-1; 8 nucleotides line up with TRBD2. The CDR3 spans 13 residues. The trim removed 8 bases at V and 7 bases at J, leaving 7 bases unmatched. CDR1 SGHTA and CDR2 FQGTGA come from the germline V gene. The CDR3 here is CASGPGGLNEQFF. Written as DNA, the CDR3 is TGTGCCAGCGGACCGGGAGGGCTAAATGAGCAGTTCTTC.

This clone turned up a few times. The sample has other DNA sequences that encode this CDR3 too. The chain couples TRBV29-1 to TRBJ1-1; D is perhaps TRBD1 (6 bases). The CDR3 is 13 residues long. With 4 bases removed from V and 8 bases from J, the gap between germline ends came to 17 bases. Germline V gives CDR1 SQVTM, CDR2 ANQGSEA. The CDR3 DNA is TGCAGCGTTGTTCGTCAGGGGTTGACAGAAGCTTTCTTT. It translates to CSVVRQGLTEAFF.

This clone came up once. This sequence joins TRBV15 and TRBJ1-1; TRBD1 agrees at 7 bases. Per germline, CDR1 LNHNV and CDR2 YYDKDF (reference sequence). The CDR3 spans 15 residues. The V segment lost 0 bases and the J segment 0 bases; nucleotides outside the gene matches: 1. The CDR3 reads CATSREGQMNTEAFF. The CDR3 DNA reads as TGTGCCACCAGCAGAGAGGGACAGATGAACACTGAAGCTTTCTTT.

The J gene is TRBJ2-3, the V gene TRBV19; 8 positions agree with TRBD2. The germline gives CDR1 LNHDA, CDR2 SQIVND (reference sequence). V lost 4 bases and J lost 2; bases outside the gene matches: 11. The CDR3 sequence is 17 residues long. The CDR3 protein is CASSTSRAGGNTDTQYF. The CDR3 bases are TGTGCCAGTAGTACTTCCCGCGCGGGAGGTAACACAGATACGCAGTATTTT.

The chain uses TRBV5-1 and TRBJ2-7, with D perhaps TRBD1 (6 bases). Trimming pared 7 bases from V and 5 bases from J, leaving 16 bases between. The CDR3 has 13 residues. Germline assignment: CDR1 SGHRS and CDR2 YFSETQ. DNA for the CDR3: TGCGCCAGCCGACTGTTACAGGGTGACGAGCAGTACTTC. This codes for CASRLLQGDEQYF.

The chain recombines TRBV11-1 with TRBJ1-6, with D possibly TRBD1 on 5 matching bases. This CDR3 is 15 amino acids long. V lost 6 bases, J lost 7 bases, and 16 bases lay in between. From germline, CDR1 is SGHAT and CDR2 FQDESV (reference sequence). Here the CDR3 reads CASSLRLGANSPLHF. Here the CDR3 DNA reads TGTGCCAGCAGTCTTCGTCTTGGGGCCAATTCACCCCTCCACTTT.

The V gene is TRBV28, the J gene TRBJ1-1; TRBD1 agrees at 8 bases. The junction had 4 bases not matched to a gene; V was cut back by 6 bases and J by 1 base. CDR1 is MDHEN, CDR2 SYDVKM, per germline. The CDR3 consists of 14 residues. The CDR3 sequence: CASSRDRRNTEAFF. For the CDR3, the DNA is TGTGCCAGCAGCAGGGACAGGAGGAACACTGAAGCTTTCTTT.

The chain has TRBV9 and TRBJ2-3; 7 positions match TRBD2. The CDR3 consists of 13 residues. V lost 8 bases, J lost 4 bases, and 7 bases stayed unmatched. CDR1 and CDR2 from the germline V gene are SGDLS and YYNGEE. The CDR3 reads CASGLVGSDTQYF. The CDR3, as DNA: TGTGCCAGTGGACTAGTTGGATCAGATACGCAGTATTTT.

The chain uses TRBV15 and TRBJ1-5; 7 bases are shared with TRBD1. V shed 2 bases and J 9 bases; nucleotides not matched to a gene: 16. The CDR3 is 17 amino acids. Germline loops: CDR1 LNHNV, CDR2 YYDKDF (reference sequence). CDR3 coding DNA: TGTGCCACCAGCAGACCTCAGACAGGGCAAGGGTACTGGCCCCAGCATTTT. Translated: CATSRPQTGQGYWPQHF.

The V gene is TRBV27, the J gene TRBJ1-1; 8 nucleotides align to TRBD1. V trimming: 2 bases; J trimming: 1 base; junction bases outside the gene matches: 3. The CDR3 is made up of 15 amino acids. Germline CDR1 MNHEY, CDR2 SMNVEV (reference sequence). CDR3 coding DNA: TGTGCCAGCAGTTTAATGCAGGGGGCGAACACTGAAGCTTTCTTT. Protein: CASSLMQGANTEAFF.

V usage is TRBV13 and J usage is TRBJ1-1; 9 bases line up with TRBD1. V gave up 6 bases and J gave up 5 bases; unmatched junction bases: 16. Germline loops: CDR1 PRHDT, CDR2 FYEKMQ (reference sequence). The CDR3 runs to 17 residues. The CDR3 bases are TGTGCCAGCAGTCCCCATCTCCAGACAGGGGGAAGGACTGAAGCTTTCTTT. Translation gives CASSPHLQTGGRTEAFF.

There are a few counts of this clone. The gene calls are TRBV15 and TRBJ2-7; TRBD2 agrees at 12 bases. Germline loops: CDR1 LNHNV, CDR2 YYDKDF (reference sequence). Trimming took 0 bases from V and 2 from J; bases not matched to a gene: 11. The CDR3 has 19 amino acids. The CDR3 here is CATSRDFLAGGFQTYEQYF. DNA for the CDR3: TGTGCCACCAGCAGAGATTTCCTAGCGGGAGGGTTTCAGACCTACGAGCAGTACTTC. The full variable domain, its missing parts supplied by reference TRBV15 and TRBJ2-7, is DAMVIQNPRYQVTQFGKPVTLSCSQTLNHNVMYWYQQKSSQAPKLLFHYYDKDFNNEADTPDNFQSRRPNTSFCFLDIRSPGLGDTAMYLCATSRDFLAGGFQTYEQYFGPGTRLTVT.

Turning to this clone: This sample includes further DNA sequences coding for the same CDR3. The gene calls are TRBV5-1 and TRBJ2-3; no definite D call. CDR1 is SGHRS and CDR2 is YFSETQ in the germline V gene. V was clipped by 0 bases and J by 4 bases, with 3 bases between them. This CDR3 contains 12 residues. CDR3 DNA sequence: TGCGCCAGCAGCTTGGTCGCAGATACGCAGTATTTT. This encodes CASSLVADTQYF. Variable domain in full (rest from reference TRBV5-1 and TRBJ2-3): KAGVTQTPRYLIKTRGQQVTLSCSPISGHRSVSWYQQTPGQGLQFLFEYFSETQRNKGNFPGRFSGRQFSNSRSEMNVSTLELGDSALYLCASSLVADTQYFGPGTRLTVL.

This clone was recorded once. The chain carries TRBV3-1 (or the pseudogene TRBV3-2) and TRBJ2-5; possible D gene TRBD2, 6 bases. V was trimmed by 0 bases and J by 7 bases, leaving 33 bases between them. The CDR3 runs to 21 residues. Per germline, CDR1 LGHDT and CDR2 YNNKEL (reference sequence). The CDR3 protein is CASSQEAASVVPSSLRGTQYF. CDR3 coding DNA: TGTGCCAGCAGCCAAGAAGCGGCTAGCGTAGTCCCCTCCTCTCTGAGGGGGACCCAGTACTTC.

The CDR3 coding sequence is TGTGCCAGCAGCCAAACCTTGGGGGCTGTCTATGGCTACACCTTC. It specifies CASSQTLGAVYGYTF. The J gene is TRBJ1-2, the V gene TRBV7-8, with a possible D match to TRBD1 (6 bases). V was pared by 5 bases and J by 4 bases, with 17 bases between. The CDR3 is made up of 15 amino acids. Germline CDR1 reads SGHVS; CDR2 reads FQNEAQ.

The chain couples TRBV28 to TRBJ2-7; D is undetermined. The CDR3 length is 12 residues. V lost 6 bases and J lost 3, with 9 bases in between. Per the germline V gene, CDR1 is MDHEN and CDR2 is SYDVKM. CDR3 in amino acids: CASRAPNYEQYF. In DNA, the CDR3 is TGTGCCAGCAGAGCCCCAAACTACGAGCAGTACTTC.

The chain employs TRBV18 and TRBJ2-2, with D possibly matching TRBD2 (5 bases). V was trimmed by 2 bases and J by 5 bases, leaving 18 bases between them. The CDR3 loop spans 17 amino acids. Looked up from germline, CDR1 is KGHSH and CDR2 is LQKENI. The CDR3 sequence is CASSPFPPPGWTGELFF. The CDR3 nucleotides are TGTGCCAGCTCACCATTCCCCCCACCGGGGTGGACCGGGGAGCTGTTTTTT.

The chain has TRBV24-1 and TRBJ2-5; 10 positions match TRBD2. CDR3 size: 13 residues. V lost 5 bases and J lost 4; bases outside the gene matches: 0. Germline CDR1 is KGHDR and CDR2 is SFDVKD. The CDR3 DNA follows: TGTGCCACCAGTGGACTAGCGGGAGAGACCCAGTACTTC. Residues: CATSGLAGETQYF.

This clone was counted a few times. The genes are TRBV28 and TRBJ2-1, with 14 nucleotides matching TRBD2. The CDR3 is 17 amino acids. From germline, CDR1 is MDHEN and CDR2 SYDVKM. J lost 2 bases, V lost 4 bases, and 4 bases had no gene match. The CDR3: CASSSGLAGGTYNEQFF. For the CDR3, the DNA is TGTGCCAGCAGTTCAGGACTAGCGGGAGGTACCTACAATGAGCAGTTCTTC. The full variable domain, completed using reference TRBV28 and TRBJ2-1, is DVKVTQSSRYLVKRTGEKVFLECVQDMDHENMFWYRQDPGLGLRLIYFSYDVKMKEKGDIPEGYSVSREKKERFSLILESASTNQTSMYLCASSSGLAGGTYNEQFFGPGTRLTVL.

CDR3 coding DNA: TGTGCCAGCAGCTCAGCCGGGACAGGGGGGAGAAATGAGCAGTTCTTC. It translates to CASSSAGTGGRNEQFF. The V call is TRBV5-6, the J call TRBJ2-1; 11 bases map to TRBD1. The CDR3 length is 16 residues. The V gene's germline CDR1 is SGHDT and CDR2 YYEEEE. The V gene end was trimmed by 3 bases and the J gene end by 7 bases; junction bases not matched to a gene: 9.

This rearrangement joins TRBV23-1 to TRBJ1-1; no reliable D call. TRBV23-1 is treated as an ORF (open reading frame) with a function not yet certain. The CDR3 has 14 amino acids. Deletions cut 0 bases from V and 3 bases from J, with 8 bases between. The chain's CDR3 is CASSQSSRDTEAFF. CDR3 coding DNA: TGCGCCAGCAGTCAATCGAGCCGGGACACTGAAGCTTTCTTT.